This T cell receptor beta chain was observed in a study of T cells in Graves' hyperthyroidism and ophthalmopathy. Regarding the study as a whole: Among clonotypes expanded in thyroid above 0.001, most were also found in blood.

The study left out patients who had uncontrolled infection, other autoimmune disease, pregnancy or lactation. Fresh peripheral blood, around 9.2 ml of it, supplied the PBMCs. CDR1 is SGHRS and CDR2 is YFSETQ in the germline V gene. Trimming removed 6 bases at V and 13 bases at J, with 14 bases between. This CDR3 region has 11 residues. Using RNA transcripts as the source, TCR beta CDR3 regions were amplified. A first-round RT-PCR of the TCR CDR3 used the HTBI primer set. TCRdb itself ran the multiplex PCR reads through MiXCR, one entry per CDR3 protein. Of 37,000 or so distinct CDR3 sequences listed, around 56% were seen once; the top ten hold 15% to 20%. As regards this clonotype: Antigen: not known.

Sample: blood. The receptor was derived from a man in his forties or fifties with Graves' ophthalmopathy. The chain combines TRBV5-1 with TRBJ1-5; no clear D. The CDR3 bases are TGCGCCAGCACCATCTTTTCGGGACAGCATTTT. It translates to CASTIFSGQHF.